This T cell receptor beta chain was found in a study of response to subunit inactivated influenza vaccine. General study findings and limits: After each seasonal influenza vaccination, few new T cells are recruited, the authors suggested.

TCRdb independently ran MiXCR on the RT-PCR reads; one entry per CDR3 protein. There are approximately 520,000 distinct CDR3 sequences in the sample; about 25% occur only once, and approximately 2% lies in the top ten. V lost 4 bases to trimming and J lost 7 bases, with 14 bases between them. Per the germline V gene, CDR1 is SGHRS and CDR2 is YFSETQ. CDR3 length equals 14 residues. On this clonotype: What it binds is unknown.

Sequenced here: CD4+ T cells sorted from PBMCs, sampled about 5 days after vaccination. The chain combines TRBV5-1 with TRBJ1-4, with TRBD1 as a possible D gene (5 bases). The TCR sequence derives from a man between 50 and 59 years old who received an inactivated influenza vaccine. The CDR3 is CASSRTIGGEKLFF. The CDR3 DNA sequence: TGCGCCAGCAGCCGGACGATCGGGGGTGAAAAACTGTTTTTT.